A single sample gave rise to the 17 T cell receptor beta chains below, sequenced in a study of OX40 agonist ivuxolimab in advanced cancers. Sequencing was performed with immunoSEQ multiplex PCR; in TCRdb, only in-frame clones are kept and a portion is missing. This table has around 70,000 clones, around four fifths appearing once. Sequencing used CD4+ or CD8+ T cells sorted from blood, obtained in a trial of the OX40 agonist ivuxolimab. Receptors were obtained from an adult with an advanced solid tumor such as melanoma, head and neck, liver or kidney cancer.

This chain connects TRBV7-9 to TRBJ1-1; 8 bases are a match to TRBD1. Per the germline V gene, CDR1 is SEHNR and CDR2 is FQNEAQ (reference sequence). The V and J ends lost 3 bases and 3 bases, in that order; junction bases with no gene match: 12. CDR3 length equals 17 residues. The CDR3 loop is CASSFARPGGQHTEAFF. The CDR3 coding sequence is TGTGCCAGCAGCTTCGCCAGGCCAGGGGGCCAACACACTGAAGCTTTCTTT.

As to this clone: This CDR3 is also generated by other DNA sequences in the sample. This chain connects TRBV6-1 to TRBJ2-1; D is unresolved. Deletions cut 6 bases from V and 10 bases from J, with 13 bases between. CDR1 and CDR2 (germline): MNHNS, SASEGT. The CDR3 extends over 12 amino acids. The CDR3 region is CASRGIRNEQFF. For the CDR3, the DNA is TGTGCCAGCAGAGGAATCAGGAACGAGCAGTTCTTC.

The genes are TRBV7-9 and TRBJ2-3; 7 bases are a match to TRBD2. The CDR3 sequence is 16 residues long. V was pared by 3 bases and J by 4 bases, with 10 bases of the junction left unmatched. Germline V CDR1 and CDR2: SEHNR, FQNEAQ (reference sequence). The CDR3 nucleotides read TGTGCCAGCAGCTTGGGGCTAGCGGACCCCGCAGATACGCAGTATTTT. This translates into CASSLGLADPADTQYF.

The chain recombines TRBV15 with TRBJ2-7, with 9 positions matching TRBD2. The ends lost 3 bases at V and 6 bases at J; junction bases unmatched: 3. The CDR3 extends over 13 amino acids. In germline, CDR1 is LNHNV, CDR2 YYDKDF (reference sequence). Here the CDR3 DNA reads TGTGCCACCAGCAGGGGACTAGCAGTCGAGCAGTACTTC. Protein product: CATSRGLAVEQYF.

This clone was observed a handful of times. V gene TRBV10-1 combines with J gene TRBJ2-2, with TRBD2 identical over 10 bases. Trimming removed 5 bases from V and 4 bases from J; junction bases left unmatched: 4. Germline V gene lookup returns CDR1 WNHNN and CDR2 SYGVQD (reference sequence). This CDR3 has 15 residues. CDR3 in amino acids: CASSLAGEGTGELFF. For the CDR3, the DNA is TGCGCCAGCAGTCTAGCGGGAGAGGGCACCGGGGAGCTGTTTTTT.

The V gene is TRBV6-5, the J gene TRBJ1-2, with 7 bases fitting TRBD1. CDR3 length equals 15 residues. Germline V gene data show CDR1 as MNHEY and CDR2 as SVGAGI. V shed 2 bases and J 2 bases; nucleotides not matched to a gene: 5. CDR3 sequence: CASSYGTDENYGYTF. The CDR3 region has the DNA TGTGCCAGCAGTTACGGGACAGATGAGAACTATGGCTACACCTTC.

This chain connects TRBV7-9 to TRBJ2-2, with 8 bases lining up with TRBD1. This CDR3 is built from 17 residues. Trimming cost V 4 bases and J 5 bases; bases outside gene matches: 12. Germline CDR1 reads SEHNR; CDR2 reads FQNEAQ (reference sequence). CDR3: CASSSGVDRGGTGELFF. In DNA, the CDR3 is TGTGCCAGCAGCTCCGGTGTTGACAGGGGTGGGACCGGGGAGCTGTTTTTT.

This chain connects TRBV11-3 to TRBJ2-5; the D call may be TRBD1 or TRBD2 (6 bases each). Deletions cut 5 bases from V and 4 bases from J, with 17 bases between. The CDR3 runs 15 residues. The germline V gene encodes CDR1 SGHNT and CDR2 YENEEA. CDR3: CASSLSSVGGETQYF. For the CDR3, the DNA is TGTGCCAGCAGCCTCTCTAGCGTAGGGGGAGAGACCCAGTACTTC.

The chain joins TRBV5-4 to TRBJ2-4, with TRBD1 matching 7 bases. The junction had 6 bases not matched to a gene; V was cut back by 3 bases and J by 0 bases. The CDR3 extends over 16 amino acids. Germline CDR1 reads SGHNT; CDR2 reads YYREEE (reference sequence). The CDR3: CASSSRGQLAKNIQYF. Here the CDR3 DNA reads TGTGCCAGCAGCTCACGGGGACAGCTAGCCAAAAACATTCAGTACTTC.

The chain uses TRBV11-2 and TRBJ2-2; 10 bases map to TRBD2. Germline V gene lookup returns CDR1 SGHAT and CDR2 FQNNGV. This CDR3 is built from 15 residues. V lost 3 bases and J lost 4; bases outside the gene matches: 2. The CDR3 sequence is CASSFSGGGTGELFF. DNA of the CDR3: TGTGCCAGCAGCTTCAGCGGGGGGGGCACCGGGGAGCTGTTTTTT.

The CDR3 sequence is CASSPRMGSNQPQHF. In DNA, the CDR3 is TGTGCCAGCTCACCAAGGATGGGCAGCAATCAGCCCCAGCATTTT. The chain has TRBV18 and TRBJ1-5; no clear D. Per the germline V gene, CDR1 is KGHSH and CDR2 is LQKENI. The CDR3 extends over 15 amino acids. Trimming removed 2 bases from V and 1 base from J, with 9 bases in between.

The chain links TRBV2 to TRBJ2-2, with TRBD2 matching 8 bases. Per germline, CDR1 SNHLY and CDR2 FYNNEI. CDR3 length equals 15 residues. Losses at the gene ends were 4 bases for V and 2 bases for J; bases not matched to a gene: 3. The DNA of the CDR3 is TGTGCCAGCAGTGGACTAGCGCCTAACACCGGGGAGCTGTTTTTT. It is translated as CASSGLAPNTGELFF.

This chain uses TRBV6-5 with TRBJ1-5, with a tentative D call TRBD1 (5 bases). The CDR3 spans 15 residues. CDR1 is MNHEY and CDR2 is SVGAGI in the germline V gene. Trimming removed 5 bases at V and 1 base at J, with 12 bases between. CDR3 DNA: TGTGCCAGCAGTATTGACAGTGCCAGCAATCAGCCCCAGCATTTT. Translating gives CASSIDSASNQPQHF.

This clone was recorded only once. This chain connects TRBV6-1 to TRBJ2-7; TRBD1 or TRBD2 may be the D gene (5 bases each). Germline CDR1 reads MNHNS; CDR2 reads SASEGT. CDR3 length equals 14 residues. Between the trimmed V and J ends, which lost 4 bases and 0 bases, there was a span of 10 bases. CDR3 in DNA: TGTGCCAGCAGTGCAACCGGGACCTCCTACGAGCAGTACTTC. It specifies CASSATGTSYEQYF.

CDR3 amino acids: CASSPRGRGSTYNEQFF. CDR3 DNA sequence: TGTGCCAGCAGCCCAAGAGGGCGGGGAAGTACCTACAATGAGCAGTTCTTC. The V gene is TRBV7-2, the J gene TRBJ2-1, with a tentative D call TRBD2 (6 bases). The CDR3 is 17 residues long. CDR1 SGHTA and CDR2 FQGNSA come from the germline V gene. With 5 bases removed from V and 2 bases from J, the gap between germline ends came to 19 bases. The variable domain in full, with the rest retrieved from reference TRBV7-2 and TRBJ2-1, is GAGVSQSPSNKVTEKGKDVELRCDPISGHTALYWYRQSLGQGLEFLIYFQGNSAPDKSGLPSDRFSAERTGGSVSTLTIQRTQQEDSAVYLCASSPRGRGSTYNEQFFGPGTRLTVL.

This chain uses TRBV6-5 with TRBJ2-1, with D perhaps TRBD1 or TRBD2 (5 bases each). Deletions cut 1 base from V and 8 bases from J, with 18 bases between. Germline V gives CDR1 MNHEY, CDR2 SVGAGI. CDR3 size: 16 residues. The CDR3 region is CASSYWWGRENDEQFF. DNA for the CDR3: TGTGCCAGCAGTTACTGGTGGGGCAGGGAGAACGATGAGCAGTTCTTC.

This rearrangement joins TRBV27 to TRBJ1-2; D not resolved. The germline V gene has CDR1 MNHEY and CDR2 SMNVEV (reference sequence). The CDR3 totals 14 residues. V was trimmed by 0 bases and J by 0 bases, leaving 5 bases between them. The DNA of the CDR3 is TGTGCCAGCAGTTTATCAGCTACTAACTATGGCTACACCTTC. It encodes CASSLSATNYGYTF.